Below are 27 T cell receptor beta chains sequenced from a single sample in a study of regulatory T cells in long-lasting Graves disease. Construction of the TCR beta libraries employed iRepertoire HTBI primers in conjunction with Arm-PCR of CDR3 regions. TCRdb re-analysed the multiplex PCR reads in MiXCR, keeping a single row per CDR3 protein. The sample holds some 470,000 distinct CDR3 sequences; roughly 21% are singletons and the top ten take around 7%. Time point: persistent/refractory GD, antithyroid drugs over 5 years with positive TRAb. Following extraction of RNA from PBMCs, that RNA was used to make the TCR library. The starting material was peripheral blood mononuclear cells (PBMCs), obtained when the disease was refractory, from a patient treated with antithyroid drugs. These receptors came from a female donor with Graves disease.

V and J are TRBV2 and TRBJ2-1; no clear D. V dropped 4 bases and J dropped 7 bases, with 5 bases sitting between them. CDR3 size: 11 residues. Germline values: CDR1 SNHLY, CDR2 FYNNEI. DNA for the CDR3: TGTGCCAGCAGTGTTCTTAATGAGCAGTTCTTC. Translation gives CASSVLNEQFF.

J is TRBJ2-7 and V is TRBV5-1, with 9 bases aligning to TRBD1. V lost 1 base, J lost 4 bases, and 6 bases stayed unmatched. This CDR3 is 15 amino acids long. Germline V gene lookup returns CDR1 SGHRS and CDR2 YFSETQ. Written as DNA, the CDR3 is TGCGCCAGCAGCTTGATGACAGGGGGTGGGTACGAGCAGTACTTC. As protein: CASSLMTGGGYEQYF.

V and J are TRBV30 and TRBJ2-3, with 7 nucleotides matching TRBD1. V gave up 0 bases and J gave up 4 bases; unmatched junction bases: 1. In germline, CDR1 is GTSNPN, CDR2 SVGIG (reference sequence). The CDR3 consists of 13 residues. The DNA for the CDR3 is TGTGCCTGGAGTGTAGGACAGGCAGATACGCAGTATTTT. It yields the protein CAWSVGQADTQYF.

This clonotype was found a few times. The chain has TRBV19 and TRBJ1-2; 7 bases agree with TRBD1. The V segment lost 7 bases and the J segment 8 bases; nucleotides outside the gene matches: 16. This CDR3 contains 15 residues. Germline CDR1 and CDR2: LNHDA and SQIVND (reference sequence). For the CDR3, the DNA is TGTGCCAGTATAAGACAGGGCGAATATCTTACCGGCTACACCTTC. Amino acid sequence: CASIRQGEYLTGYTF.

This clonotype was seen repeatedly, ten times or more. The chain employs TRBV24-1 and TRBJ2-7; tentative D call: TRBD2 (7 bases). The CDR3 has 13 residues. CDR1 and CDR2 from the germline V gene are KGHDR and SFDVKD. V lost 4 bases to trimming and J lost 9 bases, with 15 bases between them. The CDR3 sequence: CATSDAAGEGQYF. CDR3 nucleotide sequence: TGTGCCACCAGTGACGCGGCAGGGGAGGGGCAGTACTTC.

The V call is TRBV25-1, the J call TRBJ2-7; no firm D call. V lost 2 bases, J lost 2 bases, and 10 bases lay in between. This CDR3 is 14 amino acids long. Germline CDR1 reads MGHDK; CDR2 reads SYGVNS. Here the CDR3 DNA reads TGTGCCAGCAGTGAACAGGAATACCCCTACGAGCAGTACTTC. This encodes CASSEQEYPYEQYF.

This clonotype appeared many times. This chain links TRBV11-3 with TRBJ2-7; no definite D call. V dropped 6 bases and J dropped 2 bases, with 11 bases sitting between them. The CDR3 length is 13 residues. Germline CDR1 SGHNT, CDR2 YENEEA. This CDR3 is CASRRSLTYEQYF. In DNA form, the CDR3 reads TGTGCCAGCAGAAGGAGTTTAACCTACGAGCAGTACTTC. The full variable domain, rest sourced from reference TRBV11-3 and TRBJ2-7, is EAGVVQSPRYKIIEKKQPVAFWCNPISGHNTLYWYLQNLGQGPELLIRYENEEAVDDSQLPKDRFSAERLKGVDSTLKIQPAELGDSAVYLCASRRSLTYEQYFGPGTRLTVT.

This clonotype was detected only a few times. The V call is TRBV9, the J call TRBJ1-4, with 7 positions matching TRBD1. This CDR3 spans 15 amino acids. V dropped 3 bases and J dropped 2; count of bases not matched to a gene: 4. CDR1 is SGDLS, CDR2 YYNGEE, per germline. Here the CDR3 DNA reads TGTGCCAGCAGCGCCTCAGGGGGGACTAATGAAAAACTGTTTTTT. Translating it yields CASSASGGTNEKLFF.

The table lists this clonotype with many counts. The genes are TRBV3-1 and TRBJ1-1; D gene unclear. Deletions cut 2 bases from V and 7 bases from J, with 5 bases between. The germline V gene has CDR1 LGHDT and CDR2 YNNKEL (reference sequence). The length of the CDR3 is 11 residues. The CDR3 reads CASSQWDEAFF. The CDR3, as DNA: TGTGCCAGCAGCCAATGGGATGAAGCTTTCTTT.

This clonotype was observed a few times. V and J are TRBV20-1 and TRBJ1-2, with a possible D match to TRBD1 (6 bases). The ends were cut back, 0 bases at V and 4 bases at J, with 12 bases in the middle. The CDR3 is 14 amino acids. Looked up from germline, CDR1 is DFQATT and CDR2 is SNEGSKA (reference sequence). CDR3 protein: CSARDVGGAYGYTF. The DNA for the CDR3 is TGCAGTGCTAGAGATGTAGGGGGGGCCTATGGCTACACCTTC.

This clonotype was found a few times. V gene TRBV5-6 combines with J gene TRBJ2-2, with D hard to call. The V end was cut by 3 bases, the J end by 3 bases, with 15 bases between. Per germline, CDR1 SGHDT and CDR2 YYEEEE. The CDR3 totals 16 residues. This chain's CDR3 is CASSYRLIRDTGELFF. DNA of the CDR3: TGTGCCAGCAGCTACCGACTTATAAGGGACACCGGGGAGCTGTTTTTT.

This clonotype was detected many times. J is TRBJ1-2 and V is TRBV2, with D unresolved. The CDR3 extends over 12 amino acids. Per germline, CDR1 SNHLY and CDR2 FYNNEI. With 10 bases removed from V and 8 bases from J, the gap between germline ends came to 17 bases. The CDR3 sequence: CAIGRDGSGYTF. Written as DNA, the CDR3 is TGTGCCATAGGAAGGGATGGATCCGGCTACACCTTC.

This clonotype occurred many times. This chain uses TRBV6-1 with TRBJ1-6; possibly TRBD1 for D (6 bases). The CDR3 has 15 amino acids. CDR1 is MNHNS and CDR2 is SASEGT in the germline V gene. The germline V and J ends were trimmed by 3 bases and 7 bases, with 13 bases remaining between them. The CDR3 bases are TGTGCCAGCAGTGATTTGGGGGGCTTGAATTCACCCCTCCACTTT. It encodes CASSDLGGLNSPLHF.

This clonotype was detected many times. The chain links TRBV14 to TRBJ1-4; D is unclear. V was clipped by 1 base and J by 0 bases, with 6 bases between them. The CDR3 covers 15 residues. CDR1 is SGHDN, CDR2 FVKESK, per germline. The CDR3 loop is CASSQVAATNEKLFF. CDR3 coding DNA: TGTGCCAGCAGCCAAGTGGCGGCAACTAATGAAAAACTGTTTTTT.

This clonotype was detected ten times or more. The J gene is TRBJ1-1, the V gene TRBV2; no firm D call. This CDR3 is 13 amino acids long. Germline lookup yields CDR1 SNHLY and CDR2 FYNNEI. V lost 5 bases, J lost 6 bases, and 13 bases lay in between. The CDR3 DNA reads as TGTGCCAGCAGTTTCCAAACGTCCGCTGAAGCTTTCTTT. It specifies CASSFQTSAEAFF.

V and J are TRBV7-2 and TRBJ1-5; unclear D gene. V was shortened by 0 bases and J by 2 bases, with 8 bases between the two germline ends. This CDR3 has 15 amino acids. Germline loops: CDR1 SGHTA, CDR2 FQGNSA. This chain's CDR3 is CASSLAPPGNQPQHF. CDR3 DNA: TGTGCCAGCAGCTTAGCGCCCCCAGGCAATCAGCCCCAGCATTTT. The full variable domain, with the rest looked up from reference TRBV7-2 and TRBJ1-5, is GAGVSQSPSNKVTEKGKDVELRCDPISGHTALYWYRQSLGQGLEFLIYFQGNSAPDKSGLPSDRFSAERTGGSVSTLTIQRTQQEDSAVYLCASSLAPPGNQPQHFGDGTRLSIL.

Only a few counts were recorded for this clonotype. The chain recombines TRBV12-3 or TRBV12-4 with TRBJ1-5; the D is unclear. The V gene lost 3 bases and the J gene lost 5 bases, with 5 bases spanning the gap. The CDR3 contains 12 residues. This chain's CDR3 is CASSFPHQPQHF. As DNA, the CDR3 is TGTGCCAGCAGTTTTCCTCATCAGCCCCAGCATTTT.

This clonotype was found a few times. The chain joins TRBV27 to TRBJ1-6, with a possible D match to TRBD1 (5 bases). CDR3 length equals 12 residues. Trimming left V 9 bases short and J 10 bases short, with 13 bases between. The germline gives CDR1 MNHEY, CDR2 SMNVEV (reference sequence). CDR3 in DNA: TGTGCCAGTTGTTCGGGGGGATCACCCCTCCACTTT. Amino acid sequence: CASCSGGSPLHF.

The rearrangement uses TRBV7-2 and TRBJ1-2, with a tentative D call TRBD1 (6 bases). Germline V lookup: CDR1 SGHTA, CDR2 FQGNSA. The ends were cut back, 5 bases at V and 8 bases at J, with 12 bases in the middle. This CDR3 has 12 residues. The CDR3 DNA is TGTGCCAGCAGCGAACAGGGTGACGGCTACACCTTC. Translation gives CASSEQGDGYTF.

This clonotype was recorded at least ten times. V usage is TRBV28 and J usage is TRBJ1-5, with 8 bases that match TRBD1. Germline V gene lookup returns CDR1 MDHEN and CDR2 SYDVKM. Trimming at V came to 4 bases and at J to 0 bases, leaving 2 bases not matched to a gene. The CDR3 spans 15 residues. CDR3 DNA: TGTGCCAGCAGTTCTGGACAGGGTAGCAATCAGCCCCAGCATTTT. Its translation is CASSSGQGSNQPQHF.

The sample holds a few counts of this clonotype. The chain links TRBV19 to TRBJ2-2, with D possibly matching TRBD2 (5 bases). V dropped 3 bases and J dropped 4 bases, with 9 bases sitting between them. Per the germline V gene, CDR1 is LNHDA and CDR2 is SQIVND (reference sequence). The CDR3 spans 14 residues. CDR3 coding DNA: TGTGCCAGTAGTATTAATGAGGGCACCGGGGAGCTGTTTTTT. Its protein product is CASSINEGTGELFF.

This chain links TRBV19 with TRBJ1-1; D may be TRBD1 (5 bases). V lost 7 bases and J lost 0, with 15 bases in between. Per the germline V gene, CDR1 is LNHDA and CDR2 is SQIVND (reference sequence). The CDR3 spans 15 residues. The CDR3 loop is CASKGRDRMNTEAFF. CDR3 sequence (DNA): TGTGCCAGTAAGGGCCGAGACAGAATGAACACTGAAGCTTTCTTT. The whole variable domain, remainder taken from reference TRBV19 and TRBJ1-1, is DGGITQSPKYLFRKEGQNVTLSCEQNLNHDAMYWYRQDPGQGLRLIYYSQIVNDFQKGDIAEGYSVSREKKESFPLTVTSAQKNPTAFYLCASKGRDRMNTEAFFGQGTRLTVV.

The J gene is TRBJ1-2, the V gene TRBV29-1; maybe TRBD1 (5 bases). CDR1 and CDR2 from the germline V gene are SQVTM and ANQGSEA. This CDR3 region has 13 residues. The V and J ends lost 8 bases and 6 bases respectively, with 19 bases between them. As DNA, the CDR3 is TGCAGCATCGGGACCTCCTGGATTCATGGCTACACCTTC. Translation gives CSIGTSWIHGYTF.

This rearrangement joins TRBV3-1 to TRBJ2-7, with D perhaps matching TRBD2 (5 bases). V gave up 5 bases and J gave up 4 bases, with 15 bases separating them. The germline V gene encodes CDR1 LGHDT and CDR2 YNNKEL (reference sequence). The length of the CDR3 is 14 residues. The CDR3 here is CASSTRQREYEQYF. Written as DNA, the CDR3 is TGTGCCAGCAGCACCCGACAAAGGGAGTACGAGCAGTACTTC.

The chain has TRBV7-8 and TRBJ1-1; D possibly corresponds to TRBD1 (6 bases). Deletions cut 3 bases from V and 11 bases from J, with 16 bases between. The CDR3 is made up of 13 amino acids. The germline gives CDR1 SGHVS, CDR2 FQNEAQ. The CDR3 loop is CASSFELWGPAFF. Here the CDR3 DNA reads TGTGCCAGCAGCTTTGAATTGTGGGGGCCCGCTTTCTTT.

This clonotype was counted a few times. The chain employs TRBV7-8 and TRBJ1-1; 8 positions agree with TRBD1. Germline CDR1 is SGHVS and CDR2 is FQNEAQ. Unmatched junction bases numbered 10, after V lost 5 bases and J lost 5 bases. This CDR3 has 15 residues. The CDR3 nucleotides read TGTGCCAGCAGCCTAAGATCACAGGGGGGGACTGAAGCTTTCTTT. Its protein is CASSLRSQGGTEAFF.

This clonotype appeared many times. The genes are TRBV7-9 and TRBJ2-5, with unresolved D. V was clipped by 5 bases and J by 2 bases, with 12 bases between them. This CDR3 spans 14 amino acids. The germline V gene has CDR1 SEHNR and CDR2 FQNEAQ (reference sequence). The CDR3 sequence: CASSRVGQQETQYF. DNA for the CDR3: TGTGCCAGCAGCCGAGTAGGGCAACAAGAGACCCAGTACTTC.